This is a list of T cell receptor beta chains from one sample in a study of graft-versus-host responses after intestinal transplantation. Method: immunoSEQ multiplex PCR; TCRdb's copy keeps in-frame clones and lacks some. The sample shows about 41,000 clones, around 95% of them seen only once. No antigens are known for them. The sample here was unstimulated CD8+ T cells sorted from spleen or lymph node cells, taken before transplant. The receptor source for this set is a human donor who was the organ donor for an intestinal transplant. The CDR3 runs from the conserved cysteine through the conserved F or W. The order of the fields is clone size, D gene, V gene, J gene, CDR3 protein, CDR3 DNA. The D gene is left open where the match is weak. Size values are once, few and many counts, or a class for expanded clones, and some rows have none.

NA	NA	TRBV5-6	TRBJ2-3	CASSFGLEIDTQYF	TGTGCCAGCAGCTTTGGGCTAGAAATAGATACGCAGTATTTT
NA	TRBD2	TRBV6-9	TRBJ2-7	CASSTAGGHEQYF	TGTGCCAGCAGTACGGCGGGGGGGCACGAGCAGTACTTC
NA	NA	TRBV7-2	TRBJ1-1	CASSPRTRKAEAFF	TGTGCCAGCAGCCCACGGACCAGAAAGGCTGAAGCTTTCTTT
NA	TRBD2	TRBV10-3	TRBJ2-5	CAISRCLVAGGYQETQYF	TGTGCCATCAGCCGTTGCCTCGTAGCGGGGGGATACCAAGAGACCCAGTACTTC
NA	TRBD1	TRBV6-6	TRBJ2-3	CASSKGQPSTDTQYF	TGTGCCAGCAGTAAGGGACAGCCTAGCACAGATACGCAGTATTTT
NA	NA	TRBV18	TRBJ2-3	CASSPRGGTDTQYF	TGTGCCAGCTCACCACGGGGGGGCACAGATACGCAGTATTTT
once	NA	TRBV7-3	TRBJ2-1	CASSLTPAYNEQFF	TGTGCCAGCAGCTTAACGCCGGCCTACAATGAGCAGTTCTTC
NA	TRBD1	TRBV29-1	TRBJ1-2	CSVGQGFYGYTF	TGCAGCGTCGGACAGGGATTCTATGGCTACACCTTC
NA	NA	TRBV6-1	TRBJ1-6	CASSEVFVISLSPLHF	TGTGCCAGCAGTGAAGTTTTTGTGATTTCACTCTCACCCCTCCACTTT
NA	NA	TRBV30	TRBJ2-2	CAWSVVSGELFF	TGTGCCTGGAGTGTGGTATCCGGGGAGCTGTTTTTT
NA	TRBD1	TRBV14	TRBJ1-6	CASSRTGTDNSPLHF	TGTGCCAGCAGCCGGACCGGGACAGATAATTCACCCCTCCACTTT
NA	NA	TRBV2	TRBJ2-4	CASLGGWGKNIQYF	TGTGCCAGTCTAGGGGGATGGGGGAAAAACATTCAGTACTTC
NA	TRBD2	TRBV5-4	TRBJ2-5	CASSLGTSGGRETQYF	TGTGCCAGCAGCTTGGGGACTAGCGGGGGACGAGAGACCCAGTACTTC
NA	NA	TRBV19	TRBJ2-3	CASSIRGTDTQYF	TGTGCCAGTAGTATAAGGGGCACAGATACGCAGTATTTT
NA	NA	TRBV7-8	TRBJ1-1	CASSLLGTLNTEAFF	TGTGCCAGCAGCTTATTGGGGACATTGAACACTGAAGCTTTCTTT
NA	TRBD1	TRBV19	TRBJ2-7	CASSLGQGAYEQYF	TGTGCCAGTAGTCTTGGACAGGGGGCCTACGAGCAGTACTTC
NA	NA	TRBV5-1	TRBJ1-2	CASSHREPLGGYTF	TGCGCCAGCAGCCACCGGGAACCCCTGGGTGGCTACACCTTC
NA	TRBD1	TRBV7-6	TRBJ2-1	CASSSPGQVDEQFF	TGTGCCAGCAGCTCACCGGGACAGGTTGATGAGCAGTTCTTC
once	NA	TRBV4-3	TRBJ1-4	CASSPRYEPAGEKLFF	TGCGCCAGCAGTCCAAGATATGAACCCGCGGGTGAAAAACTGTTTTTT
NA	NA	TRBV5-1	TRBJ2-3	CASSFVWGAEGQYF	TGCGCCAGCAGCTTTGTCTGGGGGGCTGAGGGGCAGTATTTT
NA	NA	TRBV7-9	TRBJ2-1	CASSSTSNEQFF	TGTGCCAGCAGCTCGACTAGCAATGAGCAGTTCTTC
NA	TRBD1	TRBV29-1	TRBJ2-5	CSVTGGRETQYF	TGCAGCGTGACAGGGGGGCGTGAGACCCAGTACTTC
NA	NA	TRBV20-1	TRBJ2-3	CSARGYTQYF	TGCAGTGCTAGAGGGTATACGCAGTATTTT
once	NA	TRBV19	TRBJ2-1	CASSIEFEVINEQFF	TGTGCCAGTAGTATAGAGTTCGAGGTTATCAATGAGCAGTTCTTC
NA	TRBD1	TRBV2	TRBJ2-1	CASSESRTGGSRKWQFF	TGTGCCAGCAGTGAATCCCGGACAGGGGGCAGCAGAAAATGGCAGTTCTTC
NA	TRBD1	TRBV4-1	TRBJ2-1	CASSQEGQGPTNEQFF	TGCGCCAGCAGCCAAGAAGGACAGGGACCAACCAATGAGCAGTTCTTC
NA	NA	TRBV29-1	TRBJ2-5	CSVTGTQWETQYF	TGCAGCGTTACCGGGACGCAGTGGGAGACCCAGTACTTC
NA	TRBD2	TRBV9	TRBJ2-7	CASSEDGGGYEQYF	TGTGCCAGCAGCGAAGACGGCGGGGGCTACGAGCAGTACTTC
NA	TRBD2	TRBV7-9	TRBJ2-5	CASSSRLARETQYF	TGTGCCAGCAGCTCACGACTAGCCAGAGAGACCCAGTACTTC